These 11 T cell receptor beta chains came from one sample sequenced in a study of regulatory and conventional T cells in breast cancer. A single record per CDR3 protein comes from TCRdb applying MiXCR to the PCR reads. The table has over a thousand distinct CDR3 sequences, 75% to 80% seen once; the top ten hold approximately 4.3%. Sequenced material: regulatory T cells from blood. The source is a male donor in good health.

Only a few counts were recorded for this clonotype. The rearrangement joins TRBV6-1 to TRBJ1-5; 9 nucleotides agree with TRBD1. The germline CDR1 and CDR2 sequences are MNHNS and SASEGT. The CDR3 has 13 residues. Trimming removed 8 bases from V and 7 bases from J; junction bases left unmatched: 6. The CDR3 spells CASRDRDRQPQHF. The CDR3 bases are TGTGCCAGCCGGGACAGGGATAGACAGCCCCAGCATTTT.

The chain uses TRBV5-1 and TRBJ1-2; 7 nucleotides align to TRBD1. There are 13 residues in the CDR3. In germline, CDR1 is SGHRS, CDR2 YFSETQ. The ends lost 3 bases at V and 8 bases at J; junction bases unmatched: 7. CDR3: CASSYYRGGGYTF. As DNA, the CDR3 is TGCGCCAGCAGCTATTACAGGGGAGGAGGCTACACCTTC.

The chain joins TRBV5-1 to TRBJ2-3; tentative D call: TRBD1 (7 bases). The germline gives CDR1 SGHRS, CDR2 YFSETQ. CDR3 length: 14 amino acids. The V gene lost 4 bases and the J gene lost 2 bases, with 11 bases spanning the gap. DNA for the CDR3: TGCGCCAGCAGCGCGGGACAGAACACAGATACGCAGTATTTT. Translating gives CASSAGQNTDTQYF.

This clonotype was recorded once. The V gene is TRBV12-3 or TRBV12-4, the J gene TRBJ2-1, with D maybe TRBD2 (5 bases). Between the trimmed V and J ends, which lost 3 bases and 4 bases, there was a span of 10 bases. The CDR3 is made up of 14 amino acids. The CDR3 spells CASSFGLVYNEQFF. CDR3 bases: TGTGCCAGCAGTTTTGGACTCGTATACAATGAGCAGTTCTTC.

The chain is built from TRBV7-9 and TRBJ2-1; D is undetermined. The CDR3 extends over 11 amino acids. Germline V CDR1 and CDR2: SEHNR, FQNEAQ (reference sequence). V gave up 5 bases and J gave up 4 bases, with 3 bases separating them. In DNA form, the CDR3 reads TGTGCCAGCAGCCCTTACAATGAGCAGTTCTTC. Translated: CASSPYNEQFF.

The V call is TRBV4-2, the J call TRBJ2-7; 12 bases fit TRBD2. This CDR3 contains 16 residues. The germline CDR1 and CDR2 sequences are LGHNA and YNFKEQ. Trimming removed 0 bases from V and 3 bases from J; junction bases left unmatched: 3. CDR3 coding DNA: TGTGCCAGCAGCCAAGATCGGACTAGCGGGGTCTACGAGCAGTACTTC. Translation gives CASSQDRTSGVYEQYF.

This chain uses TRBV20-1 with TRBJ2-7; D is unclear. The CDR3 totals 12 residues. Trimming shortened V by 1 base and J by 6 bases, and 10 bases separated the two germline ends. Germline lookup yields CDR1 DFQATT and CDR2 SNEGSKA (reference sequence). CDR3 bases: TGCAGTGCTAGAGGTCCGAGCCTCGAGCAGTACTTC. Translation: CSARGPSLEQYF.

The J gene is TRBJ2-7, the V gene TRBV28, with TRBD2 as a possible D gene (8 bases). V was pared by 1 base and J by 4 bases, with 20 bases between. Germline CDR1 reads MDHEN; CDR2 reads SYDVKM. This CDR3 comprises 17 residues. The CDR3 region has the DNA TGTGCCAGCAGTTTATCCTCGCGGGGGGACAGCCGATACGAGCAGTACTTC. It translates to CASSLSSRGDSRYEQYF.

The rearrangement uses TRBV20-1 and TRBJ2-5; D may be TRBD2 (6 bases). This CDR3 is built from 13 residues. V lost 5 bases and J lost 6, with 16 bases in between. Germline-derived CDR1 and CDR2 are DFQATT and SNEGSKA (reference sequence). The CDR3 DNA reads as TGCAGTGCTCCGCGGGGCCGGGGGAAGACCCAGTACTTC. As protein: CSAPRGRGKTQYF.

This chain joins TRBV5-5 and TRBJ2-7, with D possibly matching TRBD1 (6 bases). Between the trimmed V and J ends, which lost 4 bases and 3 bases, there was a span of 17 bases. From germline, CDR1 is SGHKS and CDR2 YYEKEE (reference sequence). The CDR3 sequence is 15 residues long. CDR3 protein: CASSIRTVTNYEQYF. CDR3 DNA sequence: TGTGCCAGCAGCATACGGACAGTAACTAACTACGAGCAGTACTTC. Combining the CDR3 with reference TRBV5-5 and TRBJ2-7 gives the whole variable domain DAGVTQSPTHLIKTRGQQVTLRCSPISGHKSVSWYQQVLGQGPQFIFQYYEKEERGRGNFPDRFSARQFPNYSSELNVNALLLGDSALYLCASSIRTVTNYEQYFGPGTRLTVT.

The J gene is TRBJ1-1, the V gene TRBV6-6; no reliable D call. V lost 0 bases to trimming and J lost 5 bases, with 10 bases between them. Germline V gene lookup returns CDR1 MNHNY and CDR2 SVGAGI (reference sequence). This CDR3 contains 14 residues. The CDR3 nucleotides read TGTGCCAGCAGTTACTCAAAAGCGGGGACTGAAGCTTTCTTT. Amino acids: CASSYSKAGTEAFF.